A selection of T cell receptor beta chains follows, all from one sample in a study of T cells after yellow fever vaccination. TCRdb re-called the 5' RACE reads through MiXCR, storing one row per CDR3 protein. Of some 340,000 distinct CDR3 sequences in the sample, about 10% were seen once. Sequences were derived from CD4+ T cells sorted from PBMCs, sampled 45 days after the yellow fever booster vaccination. The receptors stem from a young man who received the YFV17D yellow fever vaccine. Each CDR3 is given without its conserved first and last residue. A D gene is named only where the DNA matches it firmly. Clone size appears in some rows only: once, few, many, or a class for an expanded clone.

>TRBV12-3/TRBV12-4|few|-|TRBJ2-2
ASSLRGNTGELF
>TRBV6-2/TRBV6-3|few|-|TRBJ2-1
ASSSYQGEQF
>TRBV7-9|few|TRBD1|TRBJ1-4
ASRTGTGWTNEKLF
>TRBV7-9|-|-|TRBJ2-2
ASSSDLGTLNTGELF
>TRBV2|-|-|TRBJ2-1
ASSQGRDNEQF
>TRBV20-1|few|TRBD1|TRBJ2-3
SADQDRGSQY
>TRBV19|-|TRBD1|TRBJ1-1
ASRINRGDTEAF
>TRBV6-5|many|-|TRBJ1-2
ASRGMGDYGYT
>TRBV6-5|many|-|TRBJ1-1
ASINTGGTEAF
>TRBV19|-|-|TRBJ2-1
ASSIVSASYNEQF
>TRBV30|few|-|TRBJ1-5
AWSVLSNQPQH
>TRBV7-2|-|-|TRBJ2-7
ASSWAGAAYEQY
>TRBV6-6|many|TRBD2|TRBJ2-7
ASSRGLAGVEQY
>TRBV7-2|few|TRBD2|TRBJ2-3
ASRSGLAGAADTQY
>TRBV7-3|-|-|TRBJ2-2
ASRARGPTGELF
>TRBV29-1|many|TRBD1|TRBJ1-2
SVGGQGNYGYT
>TRBV4-2|-|-|TRBJ2-3
ASSQGLDFSTDTQY
>TRBV10-3|-|-|TRBJ2-7
AISPNRGGTPYEQY
>TRBV7-2|few|-|TRBJ2-5
ATSVGAQETQY
>TRBV7-2|many|TRBD2|TRBJ2-3
ASSPTGTSGGPDTQY
>TRBV29-1|many|-|TRBJ1-1
SVEDTVKGTEAF
>TRBV4-1|few|-|TRBJ1-1
ASRSLKGNTEAF
>TRBV12-3/TRBV12-4|few|-|TRBJ2-7
ASSATGTSYEQY
>TRBV3-1|few|-|TRBJ2-5
ASSQDQGRRETQY
>TRBV7-9|-|TRBD2|TRBJ2-1
ASSSGLYYNEQF
>TRBV18|few|-|TRBJ1-1
ASSPPIGQTEAF
>TRBV7-3|few|TRBD1|TRBJ2-3
ASRPTGNPAQTQY
>TRBV20-1|few|-|TRBJ1-2
SARVSGKRMGGYT
>TRBV6-2/TRBV6-3|-|TRBD2|TRBJ2-5
ASRTPAGRRETQY
>TRBV24-1|many|-|TRBJ2-7
ATSERTSYEQY
>TRBV10-3|-|-|TRBJ1-4
AISALGGLEEKLF
>TRBV5-1|-|-|TRBJ1-2
ASSLVGGDANYGYT
>TRBV20-1|few|-|TRBJ2-4
SASSGSAKNIQY
>TRBV30|-|-|TRBJ1-1
AWSDSGLAEAF
>TRBV7-2|few|-|TRBJ1-1
ASSLGRAQNTEAF
>TRBV6-6|-|-|TRBJ1-2
ASSRVVGQAEGYT
>TRBV7-9|-|TRBD1|TRBJ1-2
ASGTVFYGYT
>TRBV6-1|-|TRBD1|TRBJ2-7
ASRSGTGLYEQY
>TRBV7-2|-|-|TRBJ1-1
ASSPNGPLAF
>TRBV29-1|few|-|TRBJ1-4
SVAQEPTNEKLF
>TRBV9|-|TRBD2|TRBJ2-3
ASSMGLAASTDTQY
>TRBV6-1|-|-|TRBJ2-1
ASSDNSYNEQF
>TRBV10-3|few|-|TRBJ1-1
AISSTMNTEAF
>TRBV4-1|few|-|TRBJ1-1
ASSQRGVGDTEAF
>TRBV18|-|-|TRBJ2-7
ASENRDEQY
>TRBV6-5|many|TRBD2|TRBJ2-3
ASSYSIPTSGGLTDTQY
>TRBV12-3/TRBV12-4|-|-|TRBJ2-7
ASGSGYEQY
>TRBV6-6|-|TRBD1|TRBJ1-6
ASSSRGPGSPLH
>TRBV12-3/TRBV12-4|few|-|TRBJ1-2
ASSWTGRGYT
>TRBV9|-|TRBD1|TRBJ2-1
ASSVRQGDDEQF
>TRBV10-2|few|TRBD1|TRBJ1-5
ASSRDRVEPQH
>TRBV7-2|many|-|TRBJ2-3
ASSLYGDTQY
>TRBV12-3/TRBV12-4|few|TRBD2|TRBJ2-3
ASRRRGGQAQY
>TRBV27|-|-|TRBJ2-7
ASSYGVRGRGEQY
>TRBV12-3/TRBV12-4|few|-|TRBJ2-3
ASSLGGGQDTQY
>TRBV18|few|-|TRBJ1-2
ASSSTGGTSSGYT
>TRBV7-2|-|-|TRBJ1-2
ASSAQGGANYGYT
>TRBV4-3|many|TRBD1|TRBJ2-5
ASSQRQGSQETQY
>TRBV20-1|-|-|TRBJ2-6
SARDGGSGANVLT
>TRBV4-3|-|-|TRBJ2-2
ASSQVPGQELF